This TCR beta chain was identified in a study of blood T cell repertoires in COVID-19. Across 24 US areas, participants ranged in age from about 18 to 90 years. Some clones are missing from TCRdb's copy, which holds only in-frame ones; the method was immunoSEQ multiplex PCR. The table lists about 250,000 clones, 70% to 90% of them singletons, with about 1.7% in the top ten. In germline, CDR1 is GTSNPN, CDR2 SVGIG (reference sequence). The CDR3 consists of 13 residues. V was cut by 6 bases and J by 2 bases, with 13 bases left in between. Sequencing used PBMCs or T cells enriched from blood (not recorded which). The origin of this receptor is a man aged 35 to 55 who had recovered from COVID-19. The chain recombines TRBV30 with TRBJ1-2; the D gene is possibly TRBD1 (6 bases). The CDR3 bases are TGTGCCTGCATAACAGGGTCGAACTATGGCTACACCTTC. This encodes CACITGSNYGYTF.